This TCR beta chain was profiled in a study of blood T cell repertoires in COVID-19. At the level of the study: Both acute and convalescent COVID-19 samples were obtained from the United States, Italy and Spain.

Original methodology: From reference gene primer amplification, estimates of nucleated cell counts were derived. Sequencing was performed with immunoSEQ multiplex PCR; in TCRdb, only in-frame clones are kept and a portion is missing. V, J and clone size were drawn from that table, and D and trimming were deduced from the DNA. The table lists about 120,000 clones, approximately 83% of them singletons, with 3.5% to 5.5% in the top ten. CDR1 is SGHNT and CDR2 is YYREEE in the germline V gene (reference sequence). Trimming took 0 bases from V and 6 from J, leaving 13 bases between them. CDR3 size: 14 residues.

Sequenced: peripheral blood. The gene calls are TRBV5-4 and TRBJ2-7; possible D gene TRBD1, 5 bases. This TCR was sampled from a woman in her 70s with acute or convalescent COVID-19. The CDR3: CASSLAGLRGEQYF. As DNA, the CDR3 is TGTGCCAGCAGCTTGGCTGGCCTTAGGGGCGAGCAGTACTTC.